The sequence of this T cell receptor (beta chain) was determined in a study of tumor-infiltrating lymphocytes in primary liver carcinoma. About the research overall: The cohort included men and women aged 30 to 69 years. The study's findings and limits: Tumor-blood pairs (like tumor-adjacent pairs) overlapped less than tumor region pairs did.

Note on this clonotype: Its antigen is unknown. The germline gene is not matched at one end of the junction; a read error may be the cause.

TCR beta cDNA came from about 0.55 ug total RNA, primed with a constant-region primer. Three nested multiplex PCR rounds of slightly modified ARM-PCR generated TCR beta libraries. TRBV1-TRBV30 forward and Cbeta reverse primers drove the first two roughly 10-cycle rounds. TCRdb re-called the multiplex PCR reads through MiXCR, storing one row per CDR3 protein. The sample carries around 120,000 distinct CDR3 sequences, less than 80% recorded once. Unsorted bulk tissue of about 20-30 mg yielded co-extracted RNA and DNA. This CDR3 contains 14 residues. Germline lookup yields CDR1 LNHDA and CDR2 SQIVND (reference sequence).

Sequencing was carried out using liver tumor tissue from sampling region 1. Sample subset: tumor region T1, superior pole. The rearrangement uses TRBV19 and TRBJ1-1; tentatively, D is TRBD1 (5 bases). The receptor comes from a woman aged 55-75 years with primary liver carcinoma and hepatitis B virus infection. The CDR3, as DNA: TGTGCTAGTAGCCAACAAACAGGAAGTGCTGAAGCTTTCTTT. Translation gives CASSQQTGSAEAFF.